This T cell receptor beta chain was sequenced for a study of cytomegalovirus exposure and HLA in healthy donors. The PCR employed 60 Vbeta primers together with 13 Jbeta primers. Authors' data handling: Later analysis identified some 80 million unique TCR beta chains, roughly 11 million shared. Produced via immunoSEQ multiplex PCR; TCRdb's table is partial and in-frame only. D and trimming were read from the DNA, whereas the V and J calls and clone size are those reported in that table. The sample shows 220,000 or so clones, around four fifths of them seen only once. There are 15 residues in the CDR3. The V gene end was trimmed by 1 base and the J gene end by 5 bases; junction bases not matched to a gene: 0. Per germline, CDR1 MGHRA and CDR2 YSYEKL.

This TCR was recovered from a man aged 50-59 years in good health and CMV-seronegative. The sample taken for sequencing was PBMCs. This chain joins TRBV4-1 and TRBJ2-5, with 14 positions matching TRBD2. In DNA form, the CDR3 reads TGCGCCAGCAGCCAAGGACTAGCGGGAGGGGAGACCCAGTACTTC. This sequence encodes CASSQGLAGGETQYF.